A single sample is the source of the 23 T cell receptor beta chains below, sequenced in a study of blood T cell repertoires in COVID-19. Profiled with immunoSEQ multiplex PCR; TCRdb holds only in-frame clones, not every one. Among roughly 250,000 clones listed, roughly 80% were seen once. The sequencing sample was made of peripheral blood. Receptors were obtained from an elderly woman with acute or convalescent COVID-19.

The rearrangement uses TRBV16 and TRBJ2-2; 7 nucleotides match TRBD1. This CDR3 has 14 residues. V lost 2 bases to trimming and J lost 6 bases; unmatched junction nucleotides: 3. CDR1 and CDR2 (germline): KGHSY, FQNENV. CDR3 sequence reads: CASSQQQGAGELFF. The CDR3 nucleotides read TGTGCCAGCAGCCAACAGCAGGGGGCCGGGGAGCTGTTTTTT.

This clone was seen more than once but under ten times. This chain joins TRBV29-1 and TRBJ2-3; the D gene is possibly TRBD1 (6 bases). The V end lost 3 bases, the J end lost 2 bases, and 9 bases lay between the germline ends. CDR3 length: 13 amino acids. Germline V gene data show CDR1 as SQVTM and CDR2 as ANQGSEA. CDR3 in DNA: TGCAGCGTTGACCAGGGGTTCACAGATACGCAGTATTTT. It specifies CSVDQGFTDTQYF.

The CDR3 here is CSVSLGLNTEAFF. The CDR3 DNA reads TGCAGCGTTTCTCTGGGGCTGAACACTGAAGCTTTCTTT. The chain links TRBV29-1 to TRBJ1-1; D might be TRBD1 (5 bases). The CDR3 is made up of 13 amino acids. V lost 5 bases to trimming and J lost 0 bases, with 10 bases between them. Germline V gene data show CDR1 as SQVTM and CDR2 as ANQGSEA. The full variable domain, completed using reference TRBV29-1 and TRBJ1-1, is SAVISQKPSRDICQRGTSLTIQCQVDSQVTMMFWYRQQPGQSLTLIATANQGSEATYESGFVIDKFPISRPNLTFSTLTVSNMSPEDSSIYLCSVSLGLNTEAFFGQGTRLTVV.

The chain uses TRBV6-5 and TRBJ1-2, with 9 bases that match TRBD1. CDR3 length: 15 amino acids. The germline CDR1 and CDR2 sequences are MNHEY and SVGAGI. V gave up 4 bases and J gave up 8 bases; unmatched junction bases: 11. The CDR3 reads CASSFDWTGARGYTF. CDR3 sequence (DNA): TGTGCCAGCAGTTTCGATTGGACAGGGGCGAGAGGCTACACCTTC.

The rearrangement links TRBV5-4 to TRBJ2-3; D is uncertain. Looked up from germline, CDR1 is SGHNT and CDR2 is YYREEE (reference sequence). This CDR3 is built from 15 residues. Trimming left V 10 bases short and J 0 bases short, with 18 bases between. CDR3 residues: CAVRLGLSSTDTQYF. Here the CDR3 DNA reads TGTGCCGTGCGCCTCGGGTTATCTAGCACAGATACGCAGTATTTT.

This sequence joins TRBV29-1 and TRBJ1-1; possibly TRBD1 for D (5 bases). Germline V gene lookup returns CDR1 SQVTM and CDR2 ANQGSEA. Trimming took 3 bases from V and 3 from J, leaving 8 bases between them. The CDR3 loop spans 12 amino acids. This CDR3 reads CSVDRAYTEAFF. The CDR3 DNA sequence: TGCAGCGTTGACAGGGCATACACTGAAGCTTTCTTT.

This clone has a handful of counts. V gene TRBV2 combines with J gene TRBJ1-5; tentatively, D is TRBD1 (5 bases). The CDR3 runs to 14 residues. V lost 5 bases and J 6 bases, leaving 14 bases between the germline ends. Per the germline V gene, CDR1 is SNHLY and CDR2 is FYNNEI. The CDR3 reads CASSSNDRSQPQHF. As DNA, the CDR3 is TGTGCCAGCAGTTCAAACGACAGATCTCAGCCCCAGCATTTT.

J is TRBJ1-3 and V is TRBV13; D is perhaps TRBD1 (5 bases). The V and J ends lost 5 bases and 1 base respectively, with 9 bases between them. CDR3 length equals 14 residues. Germline lookup yields CDR1 PRHDT and CDR2 FYEKMQ (reference sequence). The CDR3 bases are TGTGCCAGCAGCAAGCAGGGTTCTGGAAACACCATATATTTT. Amino acid sequence: CASSKQGSGNTIYF. The whole variable domain, filled in from reference TRBV13 and TRBJ1-3, reads AAGVIQSPRHLIKEKRETATLKCYPIPRHDTVYWYQQGPGQDPQFLISFYEKMQSDKGSIPDRFSAQQFSDYHSELNMSSLELGDSALYFCASSKQGSGNTIYFGEGSWLTVV.

V gene TRBV5-4 combines with J gene TRBJ2-7; 9 bases align to TRBD1. The CDR3 runs to 16 residues. Trimming at V came to 0 bases and at J to 3 bases, leaving 7 bases not matched to a gene. Germline CDR1 reads SGHNT; CDR2 reads YYREEE (reference sequence). CDR3 coding DNA: TGTGCCAGCAGCTTGGATGGCGGGACAGGGAACTACGAGCAGTACTTC. Amino acid sequence: CASSLDGGTGNYEQYF.

The chain joins TRBV18 to TRBJ2-4, with 7 bases aligning to TRBD1. V shed 6 bases, J shed 1 base, and the junction held 9 bases outside the gene matches. CDR3 length: 16 amino acids. Germline V lookup: CDR1 KGHSH, CDR2 LQKENI. CDR3 nucleotide sequence: TGTGCCAGCTCGCCCGACAGGGTCGGTGCCAAAAACATTCAGTACTTC. Translating it yields CASSPDRVGAKNIQYF.

The gene calls are TRBV10-1 and TRBJ2-2; D uncertain. The CDR3 runs to 11 residues. Trimming took off 10 bases at V and 6 bases at J, with 9 bases between the two ends. The germline gives CDR1 WNHNN, CDR2 SYGVQD (reference sequence). CDR3 coding DNA: TGCGCCAAAAATATAGCCGGGGAGCTGTTTTTT. It specifies CAKNIAGELFF.

The CDR3: CTSSQDKGAQPQHF. The CDR3 bases are TGCACCAGCAGCCAAGATAAGGGGGCCCAGCCCCAGCATTTT. The gene calls are TRBV1 and TRBJ1-5; no check of the table's D call, TRBD1, against the DNA was made. TRBV1 is flagged as a pseudogene. CDR3 length: 14 residues.

This chain links TRBV5-1 with TRBJ2-7; D might be TRBD1 (6 bases). The germline CDR1 and CDR2 sequences are SGHRS and YFSETQ. Trimming cost V 3 bases and J 0 bases, with 13 bases left between them. The CDR3 has 15 residues. In DNA, the CDR3 is TGCGCCAGCAGCTCCTACAGGGCGAGCTCCTACGAGCAGTACTTC. Encoded protein: CASSSYRASSYEQYF.

V usage is TRBV28 and J usage is TRBJ1-6, with 8 positions matching TRBD1. This CDR3 has 15 amino acids. V was clipped by 7 bases and J by 5 bases; unmatched bases: 7. Germline V CDR1 and CDR2: MDHEN, SYDVKM. This chain's CDR3 is CASTQDRVDNSPLHF. CDR3 sequence (DNA): TGTGCCAGCACCCAGGACAGGGTGGATAATTCACCCCTCCACTTT.

V is TRBV7-6 and J is TRBJ2-3; 9 bases map to TRBD1. V lost 4 bases and J lost 6; bases outside the gene matches: 11. CDR1 SGHVS and CDR2 FNYEAQ come from the germline V gene. This CDR3 contains 16 residues. CDR3 amino acids: CASSSNRDRAGDTQYF. Written as DNA, the CDR3 is TGTGCCAGCAGCTCAAATCGGGACAGGGCTGGGGATACGCAGTATTTT. Together with reference TRBV7-6 and TRBJ2-3, the CDR3 gives the full variable domain: GAGVSQSPRYKVTKRGQDVALRCDPISGHVSLYWYRQALGQGPEFLTYFNYEAQQDKSGLPNDRFSAERPEGSISTLTIQRTEQRDSAMYRCASSSNRDRAGDTQYFGPGTRLTVL.

About this clone: The junction and the germline gene differ at one end; a read error may be behind it. Other DNA variants within this sample encode the same CDR3. CDR3 nucleotides: TGCGCCAGCAGTTTCCGGGGCTACAGGGCCATTCAGTACTTC. This translates into CASSFRGYRAIQYF. V usage is TRBV28 and J usage is TRBJ2-4; a possible D gene is TRBD1 (6 bases). The CDR3 has 14 amino acids. Germline-derived CDR1 and CDR2 are MDHEN and SYDVKM.

The chain joins TRBV6-6 to TRBJ2-7, with D maybe TRBD1 (6 bases). The germline CDR1 and CDR2 sequences are MNHNY and SVGAGI (reference sequence). The CDR3 spans 17 residues. Trimming took off 5 bases at V and 2 bases at J, with 22 bases between the two ends. The CDR3 DNA sequence: TGTGCCAGCAGTCAACAGGGTGGGGGCCCCTTCCCCTACGAGCAGTACTTC. Amino acids: CASSQQGGGPFPYEQYF.

J is TRBJ2-5 and V is TRBV5-1; 10 bases are shared with TRBD2. This CDR3 region has 16 residues. Germline lookup yields CDR1 SGHRS and CDR2 YFSETQ. J gave up 1 base and V 4 bases, and 7 bases lay outside the gene matches. The CDR3 loop reads CASSDGLAGVQETQYF. The CDR3 region has the DNA TGCGCCAGCAGCGACGGGCTAGCGGGGGTCCAAGAGACCCAGTACTTC. The full variable domain, rest sourced from reference TRBV5-1 and TRBJ2-5, is KAGVTQTPRYLIKTRGQQVTLSCSPISGHRSVSWYQQTPGQGLQFLFEYFSETQRNKGNFPGRFSGRQFSNSRSEMNVSTLELGDSALYLCASSDGLAGVQETQYFGPGTRLLVL.

This clone was observed once. This sequence joins TRBV5-1 and TRBJ2-2; 7 bases match TRBD1. CDR3 length: 14 amino acids. CDR1 is SGHRS, CDR2 YFSETQ, per germline. V dropped 4 bases and J dropped 3; count of bases not matched to a gene: 3. The CDR3 sequence: CASSLQGDTGELFF. CDR3 sequence (DNA): TGCGCCAGCAGCCTCCAGGGGGACACCGGGGAGCTGTTTTTT.

This clone was recorded only once. The chain uses TRBV5-4 and TRBJ1-1, with no clear D. This CDR3 spans 14 amino acids. The germline V and J ends were trimmed by 2 bases and 6 bases, with 14 bases remaining between them. Germline V CDR1 and CDR2: SGHNT, YYREEE (reference sequence). CDR3 amino acids: CASSFEYSLAEAFF. The CDR3 DNA reads as TGTGCCAGCAGCTTCGAATACTCCCTAGCTGAAGCTTTCTTT.

The chain employs TRBV30 and TRBJ1-2; a weak D match, TRBD1 (6 bases). V shed 3 bases and J shed 8 bases, with 19 bases lying between them. Germline assignment: CDR1 GTSNPN and CDR2 SVGIG (reference sequence). The CDR3 covers 14 residues. The CDR3 DNA is TGTGCCTGGAGAACAGGTCGGGGGGCGAACGGCTACACCTTC. Protein product: CAWRTGRGANGYTF. The full variable domain, its missing parts supplied by reference TRBV30 and TRBJ1-2, is SQTIHQWPATLVQPVGSPLSLECTVEGTSNPNLYWYRQAAGRGLQLLFYSVGIGQISSEVPQNLSASRPQDRQFILSSKKLLLSDSGFYLCAWRTGRGANGYTFGSGTRLTVV.

The chain joins TRBV25-1 to TRBJ1-1; TRBD1 is a possible D gene (6 bases). The CDR3 has 16 residues. Trimming shortened V by 2 bases and J by 4 bases, and 17 bases separated the two germline ends. The germline CDR1 and CDR2 sequences are MGHDK and SYGVNS. This CDR3 is CASSETGIRQGTEAFF. The CDR3 DNA is TGTGCCAGCAGTGAAACAGGGATTAGGCAGGGCACTGAAGCTTTCTTT.

The CDR3 nucleotides are TGTGCCAGCAGCGTAGGGCTCGGACAGAAGAACACTGAAGCTTTCTTT. Translated: CASSVGLGQKNTEAFF. The chain joins TRBV9 to TRBJ1-1; possibly TRBD1 for D (6 bases). This CDR3 is 16 amino acids long. Germline CDR1 is SGDLS and CDR2 is YYNGEE. Trimming cost V 0 bases and J 1 base, with 13 bases left between them.